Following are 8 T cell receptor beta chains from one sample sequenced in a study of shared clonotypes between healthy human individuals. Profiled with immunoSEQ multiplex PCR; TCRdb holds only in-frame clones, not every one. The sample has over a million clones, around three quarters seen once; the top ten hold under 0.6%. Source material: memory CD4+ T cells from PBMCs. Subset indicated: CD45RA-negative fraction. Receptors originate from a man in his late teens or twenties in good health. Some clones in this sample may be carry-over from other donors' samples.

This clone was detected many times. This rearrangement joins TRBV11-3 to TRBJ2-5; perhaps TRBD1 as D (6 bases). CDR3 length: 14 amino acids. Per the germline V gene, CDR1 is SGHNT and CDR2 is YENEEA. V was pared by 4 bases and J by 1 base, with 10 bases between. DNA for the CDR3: TGTGCCAGCAGCTCCGGACAGAGCCAAGAGACCCAGTACTTC. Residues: CASSSGQSQETQYF.

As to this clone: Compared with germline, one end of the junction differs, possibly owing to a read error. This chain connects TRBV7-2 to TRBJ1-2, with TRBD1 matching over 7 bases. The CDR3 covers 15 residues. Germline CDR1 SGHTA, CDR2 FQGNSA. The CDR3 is CVSQRTDRDGGGYTF. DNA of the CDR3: TGTGTCAGCCAGCGTACCGACAGGGATGGAGGGGGCTACACCTTC.

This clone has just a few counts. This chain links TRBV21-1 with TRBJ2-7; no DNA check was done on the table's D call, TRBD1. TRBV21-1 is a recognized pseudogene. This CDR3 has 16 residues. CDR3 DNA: TGTGCCAGCAGCAAAGTCGCCAGGGGCGGTCCCTACGAGCAGTACTTC. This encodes CASSKVARGGPYEQYF.

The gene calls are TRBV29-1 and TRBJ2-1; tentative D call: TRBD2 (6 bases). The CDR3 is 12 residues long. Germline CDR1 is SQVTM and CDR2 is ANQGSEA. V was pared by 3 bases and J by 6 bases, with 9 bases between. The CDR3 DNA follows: TGCAGCGTTGAGGTAGCGGCCAATGAGCAGTTCTTC. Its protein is CSVEVAANEQFF.

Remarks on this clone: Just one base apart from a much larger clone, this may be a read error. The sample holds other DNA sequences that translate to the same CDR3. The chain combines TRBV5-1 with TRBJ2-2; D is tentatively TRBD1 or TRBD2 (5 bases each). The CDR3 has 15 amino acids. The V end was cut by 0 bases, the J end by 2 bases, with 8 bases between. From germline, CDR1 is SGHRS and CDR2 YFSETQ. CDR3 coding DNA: TGCGCCAGCAGCTTGGAGGGACCCAACACCGGGGAGCTGTTTTTT. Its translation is CASSLEGPNTGELFF.

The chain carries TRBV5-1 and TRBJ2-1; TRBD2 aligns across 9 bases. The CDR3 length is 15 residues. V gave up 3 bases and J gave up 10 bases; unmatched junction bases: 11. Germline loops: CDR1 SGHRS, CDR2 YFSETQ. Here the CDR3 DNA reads TGCGCCAGCAGCTCAGAGGGACTAGCCGCGTCGGAGCAGTTCTTC. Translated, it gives CASSSEGLAASEQFF.

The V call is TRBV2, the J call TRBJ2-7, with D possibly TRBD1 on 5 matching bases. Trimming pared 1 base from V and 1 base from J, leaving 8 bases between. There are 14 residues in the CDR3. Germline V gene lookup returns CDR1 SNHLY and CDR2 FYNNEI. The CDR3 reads CASSEETVSYEQYF. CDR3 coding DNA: TGTGCCAGCAGTGAAGAGACAGTGTCCTACGAGCAGTACTTC.

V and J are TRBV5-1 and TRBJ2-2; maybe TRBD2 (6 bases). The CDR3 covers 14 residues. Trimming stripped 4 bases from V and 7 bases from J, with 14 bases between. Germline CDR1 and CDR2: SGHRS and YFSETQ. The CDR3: CASSKTSLGGELFF. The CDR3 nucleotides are TGCGCCAGCAGCAAGACTAGTTTGGGCGGGGAGCTGTTTTTT.